The entry below describes one T cell receptor beta chain. Germline assignment: CDR1 SGHRS and CDR2 YFSETQ. V was clipped by 3 bases and J by 5 bases; unmatched bases: 5. The CDR3 sequence is 15 residues long. This specimen belongs to a study of blood T cell repertoires in COVID-19. Produced via immunoSEQ multiplex PCR; TCRdb's table is partial and in-frame only. This sample has more than 40,000 clones, with about 86% found just once. The TCR originated in a woman aged 80 or over with acute or convalescent COVID-19. The chain recombines TRBV5-1 with TRBJ1-6; 7 positions match TRBD1. Sequenced material: peripheral blood. The CDR3 spells CASSSGTEDNSPLHF. As DNA, the CDR3 is TGCGCCAGCAGCTCGGGGACAGAAGATAATTCACCCCTCCACTTT.